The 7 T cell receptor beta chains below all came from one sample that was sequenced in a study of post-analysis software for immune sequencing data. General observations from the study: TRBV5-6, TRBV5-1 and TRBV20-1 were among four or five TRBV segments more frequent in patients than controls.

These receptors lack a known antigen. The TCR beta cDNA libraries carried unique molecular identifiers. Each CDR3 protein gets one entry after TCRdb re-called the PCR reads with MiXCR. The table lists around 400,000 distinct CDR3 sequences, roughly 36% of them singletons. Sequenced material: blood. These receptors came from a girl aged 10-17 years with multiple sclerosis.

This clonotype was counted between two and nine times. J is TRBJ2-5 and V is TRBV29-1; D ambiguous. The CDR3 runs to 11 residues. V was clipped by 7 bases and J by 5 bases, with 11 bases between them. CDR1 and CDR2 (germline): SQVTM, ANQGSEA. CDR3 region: CSGRHGETQYF. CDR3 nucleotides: TGCAGCGGACGACACGGGGAGACCCAGTACTTC.

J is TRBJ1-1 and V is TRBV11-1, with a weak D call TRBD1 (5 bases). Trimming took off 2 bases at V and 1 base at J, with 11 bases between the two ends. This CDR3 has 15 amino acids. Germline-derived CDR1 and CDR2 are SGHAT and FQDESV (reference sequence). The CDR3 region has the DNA TGTGCCAGCAGCTTAATTGGGACCCGGAACACTGAAGCTTTCTTT. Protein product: CASSLIGTRNTEAFF.

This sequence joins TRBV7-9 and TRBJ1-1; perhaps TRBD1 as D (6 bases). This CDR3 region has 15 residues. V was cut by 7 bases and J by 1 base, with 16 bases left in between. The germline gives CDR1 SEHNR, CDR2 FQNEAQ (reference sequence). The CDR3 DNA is TGTGCCAGCATCCCTGCGGGACACAGGAACACTGAAGCTTTCTTT. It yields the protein CASIPAGHRNTEAFF.

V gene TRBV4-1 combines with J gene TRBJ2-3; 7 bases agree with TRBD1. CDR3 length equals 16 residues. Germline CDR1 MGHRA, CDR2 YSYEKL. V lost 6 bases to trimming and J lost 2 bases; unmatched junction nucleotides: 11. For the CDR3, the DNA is TGCGCCAGCAGTGCCGGGACAGCGACCCCCACAGATACGCAGTATTTT. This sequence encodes CASSAGTATPTDTQYF.

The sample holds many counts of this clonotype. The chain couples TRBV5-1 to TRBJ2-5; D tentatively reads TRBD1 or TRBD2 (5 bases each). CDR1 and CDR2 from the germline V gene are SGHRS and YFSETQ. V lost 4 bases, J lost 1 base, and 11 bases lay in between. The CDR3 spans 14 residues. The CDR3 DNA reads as TGCGCCAGCAGCGGGGGTGGGCTCCAAGAGACCCAGTACTTC. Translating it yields CASSGGGLQETQYF.

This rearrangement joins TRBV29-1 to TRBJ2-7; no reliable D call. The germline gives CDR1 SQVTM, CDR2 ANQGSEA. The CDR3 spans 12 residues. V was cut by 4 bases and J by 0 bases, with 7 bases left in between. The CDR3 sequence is CSVAQDSYEQYF. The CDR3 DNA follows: TGCAGCGTTGCGCAGGACTCCTACGAGCAGTACTTC.

The CDR3 loop reads CASSLVGAGTEKLFF. The CDR3 DNA is TGTGCCAGCAGCTTAGTAGGTGCGGGGACTGAAAAACTGTTTTTT. This chain links TRBV7-2 with TRBJ1-4, with D possibly being TRBD1 (5 bases). CDR1 SGHTA and CDR2 FQGNSA come from the germline V gene. The length of the CDR3 is 15 residues. The ends were cut back, 1 base at V and 7 bases at J, with 13 bases in the middle.